These T cell receptor beta chains were read from a single sample in a study of cytomegalovirus exposure and HLA in healthy donors. The protocol was immunoSEQ multiplex PCR, while the TCRdb copy is restricted to in-frame clones and leaves out a portion. The sample carries under 75,000 clones, approximately 95% recorded once. Input material: PBMCs. The source of these receptors is a woman in her late teens or twenties in good health and CMV-seropositive. Both conserved end residues are part of each CDR3. Each record gives: J gene, clone size, V gene, D gene, CDR3 protein, CDR3 DNA. The D gene is left open where the match is weak. The size field is filled for only some rows; it gives once, few, many or a size class.

TRBJ2-7 . TRBV10-2 TRBD2 CATNPGTTDEQYF TGCGCCACCAACCCCGGGACTACGGACGAGCAGTACTTC
TRBJ2-5 . TRBV7-9 . CASSFTLQETQYF TGTGCCAGCAGCTTCACTTTGCAAGAGACCCAGTACTTC
TRBJ2-7 . TRBV11-2 TRBD2 CASSLDISGGFYEQYF TGTGCCAGCAGCTTAGATATCAGCGGGGGGTTTTACGAGCAGTACTTC
TRBJ2-7 . TRBV29-1 . CSVEDNRSEQYF TGCAGCGTTGAAGATAATAGGAGTGAGCAGTACTTC
TRBJ1-2 . TRBV28 . CASSTRYGYTF TGTGCCAGCAGTACCAGATATGGCTACACCTTC
TRBJ2-5 . TRBV7-9 TRBD2 CASSRSGSPTQYF TGTGCCAGCTCGCGTAGCGGGAGTCCGACCCAGTACTTC
TRBJ1-2 . TRBV10-3 . CAIIGTPMGGYTF TGTGCCATCATAGGGACTCCGATGGGTGGCTACACCTTC
TRBJ2-1 . TRBV7-2 . CASTPDWTRSYNEQFF TGTGCCAGCACCCCGGACTGGACTCGCTCCTACAATGAGCAGTTCTTC
TRBJ1-2 . TRBV19 TRBD1 CASSIPPGQIYGYTF TGTGCCAGTAGTATTCCCCCGGGACAGATCTATGGCTACACCTTC
TRBJ2-2 . TRBV2 TRBD2 CASGNLAGGTGELFF TGTGCCAGCGGTAACCTAGCGGGAGGGACCGGGGAGCTGTTTTTT
TRBJ2-2 . TRBV13 TRBD1 CASGTGGNTGELFF TGTGCCAGCGGGACAGGGGGGAACACCGGGGAGCTGTTTTTT
TRBJ2-3 . TRBV10-1 TRBD2 CASSPAGASTDTQYF TGCGCCAGCAGCCCAGCGGGGGCTAGCACAGATACGCAGTATTTT
TRBJ1-4 . TRBV15 TRBD1 CATSRAQGTPEKLFF TGTGCCACCAGCAGAGCACAGGGGACTCCCGAAAAACTGTTTTTT
TRBJ2-7 . TRBV7-6 . CASSRVGAYEQYF TGTGCCAGCAGCCGAGTCGGGGCCTACGAGCAGTACTTC
TRBJ2-7 . TRBV4-1 . CASSQDTLAGSYEQYF TGCGCCAGCAGCCAAGACACCCTAGCAGGAAGCTACGAGCAGTACTTC
TRBJ1-2 . TRBV19 . CASSPGGGNNYRGYTF TGTGCCAGTAGTCCCGGGGGGGGAAATAACTACCGGGGCTACACCTTC
TRBJ1-1 . TRBV30 TRBD1 CAWSVQTGDTAFF TGTGCCTGGAGTGTACAGACAGGGGACACGGCTTTCTTT
TRBJ1-1 . TRBV9 TRBD1 CASGRGQGNEAFF TGTGCCAGCGGGCGGGGACAGGGAAATGAAGCTTTCTTT
TRBJ1-2 once TRBV5-1 . CASSPANYGYTF TGCGCCAGCAGCCCAGCTAACTATGGCTACACCTTC
TRBJ1-1 . TRBV6-1 . CASSENRDTEAFF TGTGCCAGCAGTGAGAACAGGGACACTGAAGCTTTCTTT
TRBJ2-2 . TRBV4-3 TRBD1 CASSHRGRGTGELFF TGCGCCAGCAGCCACAGGGGGCGGGGCACCGGGGAGCTGTTTTTT
TRBJ1-1 . TRBV4-2 . CASSQEVVDTEAFF TGTGCCAGCAGCCAAGAGGTGGTAGACACTGAAGCTTTCTTT
TRBJ1-1 . TRBV14 . CASSQQGLDTEAFF TGTGCCAGCAGCCAACAGGGCCTCGACACTGAAGCTTTCTTT
TRBJ2-3 . TRBV6-4 . CASSDSRDTDTQYF TGTGCCAGCAGTGACTCCAGGGACACAGATACGCAGTATTTT
TRBJ1-6 . TRBV7-6 . CASSLYIDSANNSPLHF TGTGCCAGCAGCCTCTATATCGACAGCGCAAATAATTCACCCCTCCACTTT
TRBJ1-1 . TRBV5-1 . CASSLGAYTEAFF TGCGCCAGCAGCTTGGGGGCCTACACTGAAGCTTTCTTT
TRBJ2-2 . TRBV28 . CASSFPTGRTGELFF TGTGCCAGCAGTTTTCCGACAGGGAGGACCGGGGAGCTGTTTTTT
TRBJ2-1 . TRBV7-9 . CASSSGHFEQFF TGTGCCAGCAGCTCCGGACACTTTGAGCAGTTCTTC
TRBJ2-7 . TRBV6-1 TRBD1 CASSLPTGSFYEQYF TGTGCCAGCAGTTTACCGACAGGGAGCTTCTACGAGCAGTACTTC
TRBJ2-1 . TRBV5-1 TRBD2 CASSLGAGGPEQFF TGCGCCAGCAGCTTGGGGGCGGGGGGACCTGAGCAGTTCTTC
TRBJ1-1 . TRBV5-5 TRBD1 CASSRALTGGVTEAFF TGTGCCAGCAGCCGTGCCCTCACAGGGGGGGTTACTGAAGCTTTCTTT
TRBJ1-2 . TRBV6-6 . CASSYSLGPYGYTF TGTGCCAGCAGTTACAGTCTAGGCCCCTATGGCTACACCTTC
TRBJ1-5 . TRBV18 TRBD1 CASSPGQGLQPQHF TGTGCCAGCTCACCCGGACAGGGTCTCCAGCCCCAGCATTTT
TRBJ2-7 . TRBV7-2 TRBD2 CASSMGAGGRNEQYF TGTGCCAGCAGCATGGGAGCGGGAGGGCGCAACGAGCAGTACTTC
TRBJ2-1 . TRBV6-5 . CASTGGRTEQFF TGTGCCAGCACTGGGGGGAGGACTGAGCAGTTCTTC
TRBJ1-5 . TRBV28 . CASSLWTENNQPQHF TGTGCCAGCAGTTTATGGACAGAGAACAATCAGCCCCAGCATTTT
TRBJ2-1 . TRBV11-3 . CASSLTANEQFF TGTGCCAGCAGCCTCACAGCTAATGAGCAGTTCTTC
TRBJ2-7 few TRBV28 TRBD1 CASSPFDRVLSEQYF TGTGCCAGCAGTCCATTTGACAGGGTATTGAGCGAGCAGTACTTC
TRBJ2-5 . TRBV19 TRBD1 CASSGTGGVMETQYF TGTGCCAGTAGTGGAACAGGGGGCGTTATGGAGACCCAGTACTTC
TRBJ1-4 . TRBV28 . CASSPTRVGAADEKLFF TGTGCCAGCAGTCCCACCCGGGTGGGGGCGGCGGATGAAAAACTGTTTTTT
TRBJ1-5 . TRBV4-2 . CASSQVIYNQPQHF TGTGCCAGCAGCCAAGTTATATACAATCAGCCCCAGCATTTT
TRBJ2-7 . TRBV28 TRBD2 CASRLTSGRTHYEQYF TGTGCCAGCAGGTTGACTAGCGGGAGGACTCACTACGAGCAGTACTTC